Listed here are 23 T cell receptor beta chains from one sample, sequenced in a study of tumor-infiltrating lymphocytes in primary liver carcinoma. The researchers produced TCR beta cDNA from approximately 540 ng total RNA with a constant-region primer. Nested multiplex PCR, run for three rounds with slightly modified ARM-PCR, yielded TCR beta libraries. Primers for the first two PCR rounds were TRBV1-TRBV30 forward primers and a C-beta reverse primer (approximately 10 cycles per round). MiXCR, applied by TCRdb to the multiplex PCR reads, yields one record per CDR3 protein. The sample has approximately 47,000 distinct CDR3 sequences; over 65% are singletons. Without any cell sorting, about 18-31 mg of bulk tissue yielded co-extracted RNA and DNA. Material: liver tumor tissue from sampling region 3. Subset described: tumor region T3, left-lateral pole. Source of these receptors: a man aged 35 to 55 with primary liver carcinoma and hepatitis B virus infection.

This clonotype has ten or more counts. This chain joins TRBV4-1 and TRBJ2-1; D unresolved. Per germline, CDR1 MGHRA and CDR2 YSYEKL. V lost 0 bases, J lost 0 bases, and 12 bases lay in between. The CDR3 has 17 amino acids. The DNA for the CDR3 is TGCGCCAGCAGCCAAGATAGGCCGGGTAGCTCCTACAATGAGCAGTTCTTC. It is translated as CASSQDRPGSSYNEQFF.

The genes are TRBV4-1 and TRBJ1-4; maybe TRBD1 (6 bases). Germline CDR1 is MGHRA and CDR2 is YSYEKL. The CDR3 extends over 16 amino acids. In DNA form, the CDR3 reads TGCACCTGCACCCCCCAACAGGGTGCAACTAATGAAAAACTGTTTTTT. As protein: CTCTPQQGATNEKLFF.

Note on this clonotype: Sequence at one end of the junction differs from germline and may be a read error. The rearrangement uses TRBV7-9 and TRBJ2-7; perhaps TRBD1 as D (7 bases). Germline assignment: CDR1 SEHNR and CDR2 FQNEAQ (reference sequence). This CDR3 is built from 15 residues. The CDR3 is CASSLGDRQDYERYF. In nucleotides, the CDR3 is TGTGCCAGCAGCTTAGGGGACAGACAGGACTACGAGCGGTACTTC.

A remark on this clonotype: The CDR3 carries no conserved terminal phenylalanine or tryptophan, so it likely arises from a read error. The rearrangement links TRBV11-2 to TRBJ2-7, with 8 bases aligning to TRBD2. From germline, CDR1 is SGHAT and CDR2 FQNNGV. The CDR3 spans 15 residues. The CDR3 region is CAISQYSGGGYEQYY. CDR3 DNA sequence: TGTGCCATCAGCCAATATTCGGGAGGGGGTTACGAGCAGTACTAC.

Details on this clonotype: One end of the junction is discordant with germline, which a read error may explain. The rearrangement joins TRBV10-3 to TRBJ2-1; D unresolved. The CDR3 is 16 residues long. Per germline, CDR1 ENHRY and CDR2 SYGVKD. CDR3 in amino acids: CAIIESEGLGNNEQFF. The CDR3 DNA follows: TGTGCCATCATTGAGTCGGAAGGGCTTGGGAACAATGAGCAGTTCTTC.

V usage is TRBV29-1 and J usage is TRBJ2-1, with 8 bases fitting TRBD2. This CDR3 comprises 14 residues. CDR1 and CDR2 (germline): SQVTM, ANQGSEA. J was trimmed by 5 bases and V by 7 bases; bases with no gene match: 10. The CDR3 sequence: CSATGGVAHNEQFF. The DNA for the CDR3 is TGCAGCGCTACGGGGGGGGTGGCCCACAATGAGCAGTTCTTC.

On this clonotype: This may arise from a read error, as a much more abundant clone is one base away. This chain joins TRBV28 and TRBJ2-5; D gene unclear. The CDR3 runs to 15 residues. Germline lookup yields CDR1 MDHEN and CDR2 SYDVKM. CDR3 in amino acids: CDSSLGRAYQETQYF. The CDR3 nucleotides are TGTGACAGCAGTTTAGGTCGAGCCTACCAAGAGACCCAGTACTTC.

Concerning this clonotype itself: Without the conserved terminal phenylalanine or tryptophan, this CDR3 likely stems from a read error. The chain employs TRBV6-2 or TRBV6-3 and TRBJ2-1, with 7 bases aligning to TRBD2. CDR3 length equals 16 residues. Germline V gene data show CDR1 as MNHEY and CDR2 as SVGEGT. Trimming took 5 bases from V and 7 from J; bases not matched to a gene: 14. In DNA form, the CDR3 reads TGTGCCAGCAGTATAACGGGAGGTGTTTTCTTTAATGAGCAGTTCCTC. Protein sequence: CASSITGGVFFNEQFL.

A remark on this clonotype: Without the conserved terminal phenylalanine or tryptophan, this CDR3 likely stems from a read error. V gene TRBV11-2 combines with J gene TRBJ2-7; 15 bases fit TRBD2. Germline CDR1 and CDR2: SGHAT and FQNNGV. V dropped 2 bases and J dropped 4; count of bases not matched to a gene: 9. The CDR3 spans 18 residues. This chain's CDR3 is CASSLPVGLAGGGYEQYL. The CDR3 DNA sequence: TGTGCCAGCAGCTTACCCGTTGGACTAGCGGGAGGGGGTTACGAGCAGTACCTC.

This clonotype was seen more than once but under ten times. The chain employs TRBV2 and TRBJ1-5; TRBD1 might be the D (5 bases). V was pared by 2 bases and J by 0 bases, with 8 bases between. The CDR3 runs to 15 residues. CDR1 is SNHLY, CDR2 FYNNEI, per germline. This CDR3 is CASSEWGNSNQPQHF. In DNA, the CDR3 is TGTGCCAGCAGTGAATGGGGGAATAGCAATCAGCCCCAGCATTTT.

Turning to this clonotype: One end of the junction varies from germline; a read error may be responsible. This sequence joins TRBV29-1 and TRBJ2-5; no firm D call. Germline V gene lookup returns CDR1 SQVTM and CDR2 ANQGSEA. The CDR3 has 14 amino acids. Here the CDR3 DNA reads TGCAGCGCAAGACAAGGGATGAACCAAGAGGCCCAGTACTTC. It translates to CSARQGMNQEAQYF.

For this clonotype: Given the absence of the conserved phenylalanine or tryptophan at the CDR3 end, a read error is likely. This chain connects TRBV6-5 to TRBJ1-6; TRBD1 matches 8 bases. The CDR3 is made up of 15 amino acids. CDR1 and CDR2 from the germline V gene are MNHEY and SVGAGI. The V segment lost 7 bases and the J segment 6 bases; nucleotides outside the gene matches: 8. Written as DNA, the CDR3 is TGTGCCAGCAATATGACAGGGGATCCTAATTCACCCCTCCACCTT. Translating it yields CASNMTGDPNSPLHL.

This clonotype has at least ten counts. J is TRBJ2-3 and V is TRBV5-5; the D gene is possibly TRBD2 (5 bases). Trimming took 4 bases from V and 0 from J, leaving 12 bases between them. CDR3 length equals 15 residues. The germline V gene has CDR1 SGHKS and CDR2 YYEKEE (reference sequence). This CDR3 reads CASSPSGVSTDTQYF. For the CDR3, the DNA is TGTGCCAGCAGCCCTTCCGGGGTGAGCACAGATACGCAGTATTTT.

The rearrangement links TRBV9 to TRBJ2-3, with 11 bases that match TRBD2. The V gene's germline CDR1 is SGDLS and CDR2 YYNGEE. CDR3 length equals 16 residues. Unmatched junction bases numbered 2, after V lost 0 bases and J lost 2 bases. In nucleotides, the CDR3 is TGTGCCAGCAGCGTAGTGGGACTAGCGGTCACAGATACGCAGTATTTT. It codes for CASSVVGLAVTDTQYF.

The genes are TRBV10-3 and TRBJ2-7; TRBD1 agrees at 9 bases. The junction had 15 bases not matched to a gene; V was cut back by 5 bases and J by 13 bases. Germline V gene data show CDR1 as ENHRY and CDR2 as SYGVKD. This CDR3 is built from 14 residues. The CDR3 is CAISSGTGIYELYF. For the CDR3, the DNA is TGTGCCATCAGTTCCGGGACAGGGATATACGAGCTATACTTC.

To note about this clonotype: The junction shows a germline mismatch at one end, possibly a read error. This rearrangement joins TRBV6-1 to TRBJ1-1; 9 nucleotides match TRBD1. Germline-derived CDR1 and CDR2 are MNHNS and SASEGT. The CDR3 is 14 residues long. The CDR3 is CASNDRTGAPEALF. The CDR3 DNA reads as TGTGCCAGCAACGATAGGACAGGGGCCCCTGAGGCTTTATTT.

Concerning this clonotype itself: A junction end diverges from the germline sequence, so it may reflect a read error. This rearrangement joins TRBV13 to TRBJ2-5; possible D gene TRBD2, 5 bases. There are 13 residues in the CDR3. Germline lookup yields CDR1 PRHDT and CDR2 FYEKMQ (reference sequence). This CDR3 is CGSSSGLGEIQYF. In nucleotides, the CDR3 is TGTGGCAGCAGCTCCGGGCTCGGGGAGATCCAGTACTTC.

This clonotype was found many times. This chain uses TRBV28 with TRBJ1-1; D gene unclear. Trimming took off 4 bases at V and 5 bases at J, with 14 bases between the two ends. The CDR3 covers 14 residues. Germline V CDR1 and CDR2: MDHEN, SYDVKM. The CDR3 nucleotides read TGTGCCAGCAGTTATAGGAATATGGGAACTGAAGCTTTCTTT. This sequence encodes CASSYRNMGTEAFF.

Regarding this clonotype: The junction and the germline gene differ at one end; a read error may be behind it. This rearrangement joins TRBV5-4 to TRBJ2-1; TRBD2 aligns across 10 bases. Germline values: CDR1 SGHNT, CDR2 YYREEE (reference sequence). The CDR3 length is 15 residues. The DNA of the CDR3 is TGTGACAGCAGCTTGAGAGCGGGAGGGCGGAATGAGCAATTCTTC. Translation: CDSSLRAGGRNEQFF.

The chain recombines TRBV29-1 with TRBJ2-1; TRBD2 is a possible D gene (6 bases). Trimming pared 3 bases from V and 7 bases from J, leaving 13 bases between. The CDR3 spans 13 residues. Germline CDR1 SQVTM, CDR2 ANQGSEA. Written as DNA, the CDR3 is TGCAGCGTTGATAGGAGGGCGAATAATGAGCAGTTCTTC. This translates into CSVDRRANNEQFF.

Comments on this clonotype: A read error may produce the germline difference seen at one junction end. The chain links TRBV14 to TRBJ1-2; no clear D. Germline lookup yields CDR1 SGHDN and CDR2 FVKESK. The CDR3 loop spans 12 amino acids. CDR3 coding DNA: TGTGCCAGCGGCCAAGTGGGATTAGGCTACGCCTTC. Translated, it gives CASGQVGLGYAF.

Regarding this clonotype: This may arise from a read error, as a much more abundant clone is one base away. This CDR3 is missing its conserved last phenylalanine or tryptophan, likely due to a read error. V and J are TRBV7-9 and TRBJ1-2, with D hard to call. Trimming removed 6 bases at V and 3 bases at J, with 8 bases between. CDR1 and CDR2 (germline): SEHNR, FQNEAQ (reference sequence). The CDR3 has 12 residues. DNA of the CDR3: TGTGCCAGCAGGGAAGGAGACTATGGCTACACCCTC. Translation gives CASREGDYGYTL.

As regards this clonotype: Germline and junction disagree at one end, which may indicate a read error. CDR3 region: CTSSPGGAGVWDEQFF. Written as DNA, the CDR3 is TGTACCAGCAGCCCGGGCGGGGCGGGAGTCTGGGATGAGCAATTCTTC. The J gene is TRBJ2-1, the V gene TRBV7-9; 7 nucleotides align to TRBD2. Germline CDR1 SEHNR, CDR2 FQNEAQ (reference sequence). The CDR3 covers 16 residues.